This is a list of T cell receptor beta chains from one sample in a study of cytomegalovirus exposure and HLA in healthy donors. Some clones are missing from TCRdb's copy, which holds only in-frame ones; the method was immunoSEQ multiplex PCR. The sample comprises fewer than 45,000 clones, over 60% of which are singletons, and roughly 3.9% rests with the top ten. The sequencing input was PBMCs. These receptors were collected from a man between 40 and 49 years old in good health and CMV-seronegative. CDR3s leave out the opening cysteine and the closing phenylalanine or tryptophan. Fields, in order: CDR3 length, V gene, J gene, CDR3 protein.

CDR3 length: 14
V gene: TRBV6-1
J gene: TRBJ2-3
CDR3 protein: ASSEAPGTGTDTQY

CDR3 length: 12
V gene: TRBV7-9
J gene: TRBJ2-2
CDR3 protein: ASSLPGNTGELF

CDR3 length: 12
V gene: TRBV14
J gene: TRBJ1-2
CDR3 protein: ASSQVSGGYGYT

CDR3 length: 12
V gene: TRBV7-2
J gene: TRBJ2-1
CDR3 protein: ASRTQSSYNEQF

CDR3 length: 13
V gene: TRBV2
J gene: TRBJ2-7
CDR3 protein: ASSESAGVPYEQY

CDR3 length: 13
V gene: TRBV29-1
J gene: TRBJ2-7
CDR3 protein: SVGGGNTPSYEQY

CDR3 length: 15
V gene: TRBV11-2
J gene: TRBJ1-2
CDR3 protein: ASSLFPEEGIILGYT

CDR3 length: 12
V gene: TRBV30
J gene: TRBJ1-4
CDR3 protein: ASPAGAFNEKLF

CDR3 length: 10
V gene: TRBV19
J gene: TRBJ1-5
CDR3 protein: ASRLENQPQH

CDR3 length: 12
V gene: TRBV19
J gene: TRBJ1-2
CDR3 protein: ASSIVAVNYGYT

CDR3 length: 12
V gene: TRBV6-4
J gene: TRBJ1-1
CDR3 protein: ASSADGENTEAF

CDR3 length: 10
V gene: TRBV5-1
J gene: TRBJ1-2
CDR3 protein: ASSEGGYGYT

CDR3 length: 12
V gene: TRBV10-3
J gene: TRBJ1-2
CDR3 protein: AISGLQGGYGYT

CDR3 length: 11
V gene: TRBV14
J gene: .
CDR3 protein: ASRGQGTGEQY

CDR3 length: 8
V gene: TRBV5-1
J gene: TRBJ2-7
CDR3 protein: ASSSQEQY

CDR3 length: 11
V gene: TRBV11-2
J gene: TRBJ1-1
CDR3 protein: ASSWGQNTEAF

CDR3 length: 13
V gene: TRBV4-2
J gene: TRBJ1-4
CDR3 protein: ASSRTTGGFEKLF

CDR3 length: 16
V gene: TRBV7-2
J gene: TRBJ2-3
CDR3 protein: ASSLPPSGGTSTDTQY

CDR3 length: 10
V gene: TRBV5-1
J gene: TRBJ2-1
CDR3 protein: ASSRLGDEQF

CDR3 length: 13
V gene: TRBV5-8
J gene: TRBJ1-5
CDR3 protein: ASSLSLARDQPQH

CDR3 length: 10
V gene: TRBV6-1
J gene: TRBJ2-1
CDR3 protein: ASSTGYNEQF

CDR3 length: 11
V gene: TRBV28
J gene: TRBJ1-5
CDR3 protein: ASSPRGNQPQH

CDR3 length: 12
V gene: TRBV7-2
J gene: TRBJ2-5
CDR3 protein: ASSLWTGRETQY

CDR3 length: 13
V gene: TRBV5-1
J gene: TRBJ1-1
CDR3 protein: ASSPLPGRGTEAF

CDR3 length: 13
V gene: TRBV18
J gene: TRBJ2-1
CDR3 protein: ASLKRLASYNEQF

CDR3 length: 13
V gene: TRBV11-3
J gene: TRBJ2-4
CDR3 protein: ASSSRTGLGNIQY

CDR3 length: 13
V gene: TRBV28
J gene: TRBJ2-3
CDR3 protein: ASSFGDNSVDTQY

CDR3 length: 11
V gene: TRBV6-1
J gene: TRBJ1-1
CDR3 protein: ASIRGQNTEAF

CDR3 length: 11
V gene: TRBV15
J gene: TRBJ1-1
CDR3 protein: ATSRRGGTEAF

CDR3 length: 13
V gene: TRBV6-1
J gene: TRBJ2-3
CDR3 protein: ASSTLAGNTDTQY

CDR3 length: 15
V gene: TRBV4-1
J gene: TRBJ2-4
CDR3 protein: ASSQDLADGTKNIQY

CDR3 length: 14
V gene: TRBV7-2
J gene: TRBJ1-6
CDR3 protein: ASSFTGGANNSPLH

CDR3 length: 11
V gene: TRBV10-3
J gene: TRBJ1-1
CDR3 protein: AISESRSPEAF

CDR3 length: 10
V gene: TRBV7-6
J gene: TRBJ1-1
CDR3 protein: ASSTGGLEAF

CDR3 length: 11
V gene: TRBV7-9
J gene: TRBJ2-5
CDR3 protein: ASSLRGKETQY

CDR3 length: 9
V gene: TRBV20-1
J gene: TRBJ1-2
CDR3 protein: SAGRLEGYT